These 20 T cell receptor beta chains were sequenced from one sample in a study of regulatory T cells in long-lasting Graves disease. Time point denoted: persistent/refractory GD, antithyroid drugs over 5 years with positive TRAb. The authors made the TCR library using RNA they extracted from PBMCs. With iRepertoire HTBI primers and Arm-PCR of CDR3 regions, TCR beta libraries were built. TCRdb re-called the multiplex PCR reads with MiXCR, one entry per CDR3 protein. Among more than 650,000 distinct CDR3 sequences listed, roughly 30% were seen once. Specimen: peripheral blood mononuclear cells (PBMCs), collected when the disease was refractory, from a patient treated with antithyroid drugs. These receptors came from a female donor with Graves disease.

As regards this clonotype: A much larger clone differs from this one at a single base, so this may be a read error. The CDR3 sequence: CASSASGGCGYTF. As DNA, the CDR3 is TGTGCCAGCAGTGCGTCAGGGGGCTGTGGCTACACCTTC. This chain uses TRBV2 with TRBJ1-2; 8 bases agree with TRBD1. V shed 4 bases and J 7 bases; nucleotides not matched to a gene: 5. CDR3 length equals 13 residues. CDR1 is SNHLY and CDR2 is FYNNEI in the germline V gene.

Here the CDR3 reads CASKRLDRGPTNYGYTF. CDR3 coding DNA: TGTGCCAGCAAGAGATTGGACAGGGGGCCCACTAACTATGGCTACACCTTC. The chain carries TRBV2 and TRBJ1-2; 11 bases align to TRBD1. CDR1 SNHLY and CDR2 FYNNEI come from the germline V gene. The CDR3 loop spans 17 amino acids. V lost 7 bases to trimming and J lost 0 bases; unmatched junction nucleotides: 10.

The V and J genes are TRBV7-6 and TRBJ2-3; D is unclear. The CDR3 extends over 14 amino acids. V was shortened by 5 bases and J by 3 bases, with 12 bases between the two germline ends. Germline V gives CDR1 SGHVS, CDR2 FNYEAQ. The CDR3: CASSLLVGTDTQYF. CDR3 DNA: TGTGCCAGCAGCCTTCTCGTCGGTACAGATACGCAGTATTTT.

This clonotype has more than one count but fewer than ten. The chain uses TRBV15 and TRBJ1-2; no clear D. The germline V gene encodes CDR1 LNHNV and CDR2 YYDKDF (reference sequence). V lost 0 bases and J lost 4, with 6 bases in between. This CDR3 is 13 amino acids long. DNA of the CDR3: TGTGCCACCAGCAGAGATCAAGGCTATGGCTACACCTTC. The encoded protein is CATSRDQGYGYTF.

The V call is TRBV10-3, the J call TRBJ2-7, with 14 bases matching TRBD2. The CDR3 covers 14 residues. Trimming took 4 bases from V and 6 from J; bases not matched to a gene: 2. In germline, CDR1 is ENHRY, CDR2 SYGVKD. CDR3 protein: CAISGGLAGVEQYF. DNA for the CDR3: TGTGCCATCAGTGGGGGACTAGCGGGAGTCGAGCAGTACTTC.

This clonotype was picked up many times. This chain links TRBV28 with TRBJ1-1; D remains ambiguous. Trimming left V 1 base short and J 10 bases short, with 13 bases between. Germline V lookup: CDR1 MDHEN, CDR2 SYDVKM. There are 13 residues in the CDR3. CDR3 loop: CASSLSSVVGAFF. In DNA form, the CDR3 reads TGTGCCAGCAGTTTATCCTCGGTGGTAGGAGCTTTCTTT.

This clonotype was observed a handful of times. This chain connects TRBV29-1 to TRBJ2-7; TRBD2 matches 7 bases. CDR3 length: 12 amino acids. V shed 2 bases, J shed 5 bases, and the junction held 3 bases outside the gene matches. The germline V gene has CDR1 SQVTM and CDR2 ANQGSEA. CDR3 sequence reads: CSVELGGNEQYF. The CDR3 DNA sequence: TGCAGCGTTGAATTGGGAGGGAACGAGCAGTACTTC.

The chain carries TRBV28 and TRBJ2-7; TRBD1 aligns across 11 bases. The CDR3 covers 15 residues. The trim removed 6 bases at V and 4 bases at J, leaving 8 bases unmatched. CDR1 MDHEN and CDR2 SYDVKM come from the germline V gene. The CDR3 sequence is CASREPGQGGYEQYF. The CDR3 DNA reads as TGTGCCAGCAGAGAGCCGGGACAGGGGGGTTACGAGCAGTACTTC.

This clonotype has ten or more counts. The chain joins TRBV28 to TRBJ1-2; maybe TRBD1 (5 bases). Germline-derived CDR1 and CDR2 are MDHEN and SYDVKM. The CDR3 is 13 residues long. The germline V and J ends were trimmed by 8 bases and 6 bases, with 16 bases remaining between them. The chain's CDR3 is CASRFGGDDGYTF. CDR3 nucleotides: TGTGCCAGCCGATTCGGGGGGGATGATGGCTACACCTTC.

As regards this clonotype: A much larger clonotype is one base distant, so this may be a read error. The gene calls are TRBV7-9 and TRBJ1-5; a weak D match, TRBD1 (5 bases). V was cut by 1 base and J by 5 bases, with 12 bases left in between. This CDR3 is 15 amino acids long. CDR1 SEHNR and CDR2 FQNEAQ come from the germline V gene (reference sequence). CDR3 DNA sequence: TGTGCCAGCAGCTTAGGTGACAGTGGAGATCAGCCCCAGCATTTT. Translated: CASSLGDSGDQPQHF.

With regard to this clonotype: Just one base apart from a much larger clone, this may be a read error. This chain uses TRBV28 with TRBJ1-6, with TRBD1 identical over 8 bases. The CDR3 is made up of 15 amino acids. The V gene end was trimmed by 2 bases and the J gene end by 10 bases; junction bases not matched to a gene: 7. Germline V CDR1 and CDR2: MDHEN, SYDVKM. The DNA of the CDR3 is TGTGCCAGCAGTTTAAGTGGACAGGGAGAATCACCCCTCCACTTT. Translated, it gives CASSLSGQGESPLHF.

The rearrangement uses TRBV12-3 or TRBV12-4 and TRBJ1-5; TRBD1 aligns across 8 bases. The CDR3 is 18 residues long. J gave up 1 base and V 6 bases, and 14 bases lay outside the gene matches. The CDR3 sequence is CASRPGTGSGGSNQPQHF. As DNA, the CDR3 is TGTGCCAGCAGACCCGGGACAGGTAGTGGGGGGAGCAATCAGCCCCAGCATTTT.

This clonotype was observed many times. The V gene is TRBV27, the J gene TRBJ1-1, with D possibly being TRBD1 (5 bases). The CDR3 totals 15 residues. In germline, CDR1 is MNHEY, CDR2 SMNVEV (reference sequence). Trimming removed 5 bases at V and 1 base at J, with 14 bases between. CDR3 bases: TGTGCCAGCAGTCCCCGGGGGACGGAGAACACTGAAGCTTTCTTT. It is translated as CASSPRGTENTEAFF.

This clonotype has only a few counts. At one end, the junction sequence differs from germline, possibly due to a read error. The V gene is TRBV19, the J gene TRBJ1-1, with D hard to call. The CDR3 has 14 amino acids. Germline CDR1 LNHDA, CDR2 SQIVND (reference sequence). The CDR3 loop is CASNIDPVNTEAFF. CDR3 coding DNA: TGTGCCAGTAATATAGACCCTGTGAACACTGAAGCTTTCTTT.

The J gene is TRBJ1-1, the V gene TRBV5-1; TRBD1 might be the D (6 bases). V was shortened by 4 bases and J by 3 bases, with 16 bases between the two germline ends. Looked up from germline, CDR1 is SGHRS and CDR2 is YFSETQ. This CDR3 spans 15 amino acids. Here the CDR3 reads CASSPTGKEDTEAFF. The CDR3 bases are TGCGCCAGCAGCCCAACAGGGAAGGAGGACACTGAAGCTTTCTTT.

This clonotype was observed a single time. The chain employs TRBV19 and TRBJ2-7; D gene ambiguous. The V gene's germline CDR1 is LNHDA and CDR2 SQIVND (reference sequence). Trimming pared 1 base from V and 3 bases from J, leaving 13 bases between. This CDR3 has 15 amino acids. The CDR3, as DNA: TGTGCCAGTAGTATAGGTGGCGAGGCTGGCTACGAGCAGTACTTC. Translated: CASSIGGEAGYEQYF.

This clonotype was found a few times. The J gene is TRBJ2-7, the V gene TRBV2; possible D gene TRBD2, 6 bases. The CDR3 extends over 15 amino acids. Germline-derived CDR1 and CDR2 are SNHLY and FYNNEI. V lost 0 bases and J 3 bases, leaving 12 bases between the germline ends. The DNA for the CDR3 is TGTGCCAGCAGTGAAGCGCCGGGAGACTTCTACGAGCAGTACTTC. Encoded protein: CASSEAPGDFYEQYF. The whole variable domain, remainder taken from reference TRBV2 and TRBJ2-7, is EPEVTQTPSHQVTQMGQEVILRCVPISNHLYFYWYRQILGQKVEFLVSFYNNEISEKSEIFDDQFSVERPDGSNFTLKIRSTKLEDSAMYFCASSEAPGDFYEQYFGPGTRLTVT.

This chain links TRBV5-1 with TRBJ1-5; 10 bases align to TRBD1. This CDR3 has 17 residues. Trimming at V came to 0 bases and at J to 5 bases, leaving 8 bases not matched to a gene. CDR1 is SGHRS and CDR2 is YFSETQ in the germline V gene. This CDR3 reads CASSLGYGTGEDQPQHF. The DNA of the CDR3 is TGCGCCAGCAGCTTGGGGTACGGGACAGGGGAGGATCAGCCCCAGCATTTT.

There are many counts of this clonotype. V and J are TRBV20-1 and TRBJ2-5; TRBD1 might be the D (6 bases). The length of the CDR3 is 13 residues. The germline V and J ends were trimmed by 3 bases and 5 bases, with 13 bases remaining between them. The germline V gene encodes CDR1 DFQATT and CDR2 SNEGSKA (reference sequence). CDR3: CSASQGSGETQYF. CDR3 in DNA: TGCAGTGCTAGCCAGGGGTCTGGGGAGACCCAGTACTTC.

The rearrangement joins TRBV7-9 to TRBJ1-4, with D tentatively TRBD1 (6 bases). V was clipped by 5 bases and J by 8 bases, with 15 bases between them. The CDR3 is 14 amino acids. Germline V gives CDR1 SEHNR, CDR2 FQNEAQ (reference sequence). CDR3 sequence (DNA): TGTGCCAGCAGCCATACAGGGTTATCCGAAAAACTGTTTTTT. The encoded protein is CASSHTGLSEKLFF.